What follows is one T cell receptor beta chain and its context. This sample is drawn from a study of blood T cell repertoires in COVID-19. Study summary: The United States, Italy and Spain supplied acute and convalescent COVID-19 samples.

From germline, CDR1 is DFQATT and CDR2 SNEGSKA (reference sequence). The germline V and J ends were trimmed by 3 bases and 8 bases, with 17 bases remaining between them. The CDR3 is made up of 14 amino acids. TCRdb keeps only in-frame clones here, not all; method: immunoSEQ multiplex PCR. Of roughly 180,000 clones in the sample, 85% are singletons; the top ten hold roughly 8.2%. The material sequenced was peripheral blood. The clonotype originates from a woman aged 55-69 years with acute or convalescent COVID-19. The V gene is TRBV20-1, the J gene TRBJ1-5; D not resolved. CDR3 sequence (DNA): TGCAGTGCTAGTGATTCAATAGCAAAGGAGCCCCAGCATTTT. Translated: CSASDSIAKEPQHF.